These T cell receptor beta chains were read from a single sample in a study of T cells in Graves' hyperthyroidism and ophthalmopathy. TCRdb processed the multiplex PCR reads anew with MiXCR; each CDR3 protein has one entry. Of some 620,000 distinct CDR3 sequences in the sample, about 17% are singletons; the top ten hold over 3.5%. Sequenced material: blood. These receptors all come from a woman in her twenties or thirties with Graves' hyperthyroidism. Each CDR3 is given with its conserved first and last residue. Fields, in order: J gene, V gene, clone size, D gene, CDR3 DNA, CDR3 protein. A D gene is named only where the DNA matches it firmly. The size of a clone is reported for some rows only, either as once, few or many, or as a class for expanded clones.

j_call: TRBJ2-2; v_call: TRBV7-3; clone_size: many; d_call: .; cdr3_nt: TGTGCCAGCAACAGCGGTCAGGGGGAGCTGTTTTTT; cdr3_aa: CASNSGQGELFF
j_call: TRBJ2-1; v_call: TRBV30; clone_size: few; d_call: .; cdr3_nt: TGTGCCTGGCGTTCCCTAGGGGGTCTCTCCTACAATGAGCAGTTCTTC; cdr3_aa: CAWRSLGGLSYNEQFF
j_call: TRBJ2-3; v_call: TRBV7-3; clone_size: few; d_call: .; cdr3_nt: TGTGCCAGCAGCTTAATCCCGTCGGGGTCTGGCTTTAGTACTAGCACAGATACGCAGTATTTT; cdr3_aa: CASSLIPSGSGFSTSTDTQYF
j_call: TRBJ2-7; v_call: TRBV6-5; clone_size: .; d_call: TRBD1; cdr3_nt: TGTGCCAGCAGTTACTTCAGGGGGCGGTACGAGCAGTACTTC; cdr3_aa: CASSYFRGRYEQYF
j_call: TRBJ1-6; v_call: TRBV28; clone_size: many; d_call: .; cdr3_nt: TGTGCCAGCAGTTTATCTCTCACAGGTTCGGGTTCACCCCTCCACTTT; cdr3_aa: CASSLSLTGSGSPLHF
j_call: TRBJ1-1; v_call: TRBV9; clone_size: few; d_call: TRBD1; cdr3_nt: TGTGCCAGCAGCGGATCGGTACAGGGGATAACTGAAGCTTTCTTT; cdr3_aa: CASSGSVQGITEAFF
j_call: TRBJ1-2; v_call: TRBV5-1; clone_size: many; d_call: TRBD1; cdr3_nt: TGCGCCAGCAGCTTGGGAGGGACAGGACCTTATGGCTACACCTTC; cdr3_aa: CASSLGGTGPYGYTF
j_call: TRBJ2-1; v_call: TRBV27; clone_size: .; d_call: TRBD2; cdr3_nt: TGTGCCAGCAGTCGGACTAGCTCCTACGAGCAGTTCTTC; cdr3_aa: CASSRTSSYEQFF
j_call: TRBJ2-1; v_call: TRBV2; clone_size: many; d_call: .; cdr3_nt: TGTGCCAGCAGTGACCCAGTTGGGGGTGAGCAGTTCTTC; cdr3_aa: CASSDPVGGEQFF
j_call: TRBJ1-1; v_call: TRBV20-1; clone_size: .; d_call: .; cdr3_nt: TGCAGTGTGAGGCCTGAAGCTTTCTTT; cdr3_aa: CSVRPEAFF
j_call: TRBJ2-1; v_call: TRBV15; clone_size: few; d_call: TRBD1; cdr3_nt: TGTGCCACCAACGGACAGGGGGCAATAAATGAGCAGTTCTTC; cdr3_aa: CATNGQGAINEQFF
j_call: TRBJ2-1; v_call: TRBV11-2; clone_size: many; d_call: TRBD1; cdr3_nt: TGTGCCAGCAGCTTGACTCCGGGACAGGAGACTTGGGGCTACAATGAGCAGTTCTTC; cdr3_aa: CASSLTPGQETWGYNEQFF
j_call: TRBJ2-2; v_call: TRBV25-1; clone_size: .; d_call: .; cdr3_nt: TGTGCCAGCAGTGAGTCCTGGATTTCAGCGCTCGCGAACACCGGGGAGCTGTTTTTT; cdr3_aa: CASSESWISALANTGELFF
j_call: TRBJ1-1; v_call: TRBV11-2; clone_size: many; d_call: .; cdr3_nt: TGTGCCAGCAGCTTTGGCCCCCGGGGGGGGGCCACTGAAGCTTTCTTT; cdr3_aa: CASSFGPRGGATEAFF
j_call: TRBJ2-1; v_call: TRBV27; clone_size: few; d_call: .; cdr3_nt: TGTGCCAGCAGTAGCCGGGCATTGGGGCAGTTCTTC; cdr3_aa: CASSSRALGQFF
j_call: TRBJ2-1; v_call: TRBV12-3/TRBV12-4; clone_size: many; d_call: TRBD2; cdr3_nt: TGTGCCAGCAGTAAAGGACTAGGGAAGTTCTTC; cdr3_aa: CASSKGLGKFF
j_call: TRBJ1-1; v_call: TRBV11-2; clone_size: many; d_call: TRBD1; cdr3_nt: TGTGCCAGCAGCGCCGGGACAGCCCTGACTGAAGCTTTCTTT; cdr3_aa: CASSAGTALTEAFF
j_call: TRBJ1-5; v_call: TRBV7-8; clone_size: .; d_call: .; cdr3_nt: TGTGCCAGCAGCTTAACGCCGGGATTCGGGGAGCATTTT; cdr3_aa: CASSLTPGFGEHF
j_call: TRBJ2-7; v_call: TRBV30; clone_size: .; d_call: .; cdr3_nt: TGTGCCTGGAATAGGCAGGGGTCCCTTGGCGAGCAGTACTTC; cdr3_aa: CAWNRQGSLGEQYF
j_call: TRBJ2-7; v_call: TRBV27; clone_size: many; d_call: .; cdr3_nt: TGTGCCAGCAGGGGTTTAACAGGGTTCTCACCACGGCAGTACTTC; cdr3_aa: CASRGLTGFSPRQYF
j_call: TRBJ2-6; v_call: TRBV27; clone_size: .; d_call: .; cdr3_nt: TGTGCCAGCAGTTCTATTGTAGGACGGACTTTCTCTGGGGCCAACGTCCTGACTTTC; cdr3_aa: CASSSIVGRTFSGANVLTF
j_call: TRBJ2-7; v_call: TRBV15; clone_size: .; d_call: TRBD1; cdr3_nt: TGTGCCACCTGCAGAGGACGGGACAGGGGACCCGAGCAGTACTTC; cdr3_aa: CATCRGRDRGPEQYF
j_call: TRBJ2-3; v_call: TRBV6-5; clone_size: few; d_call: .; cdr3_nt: TGTGCCAGCAGTTACTCGAGGCGTTACCAGCCCACAGATACGCAGTATTTT; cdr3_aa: CASSYSRRYQPTDTQYF
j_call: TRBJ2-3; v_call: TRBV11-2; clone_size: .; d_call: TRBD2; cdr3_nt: TGTGCCAGCAGAGATTGGACTAGCGGAAACACAGATACGCAGTATTTT; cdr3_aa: CASRDWTSGNTDTQYF
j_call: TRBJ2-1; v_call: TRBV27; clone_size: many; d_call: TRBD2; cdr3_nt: TGTGCCAGCAGTCAACCGCGGGAGCACAATGAGCAGTTCTTC; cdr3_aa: CASSQPREHNEQFF
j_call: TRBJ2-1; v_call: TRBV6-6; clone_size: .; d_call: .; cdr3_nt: TGTGCCAGCAGTTACTCACTATCAGGGGCCTACAATGAGCAGTTCTTC; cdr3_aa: CASSYSLSGAYNEQFF
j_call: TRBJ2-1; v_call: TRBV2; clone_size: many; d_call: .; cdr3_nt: TGTGCCAGCAGTTACATTGGACGGATTCCTTACAATGAGCAGTTCTTC; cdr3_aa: CASSYIGRIPYNEQFF
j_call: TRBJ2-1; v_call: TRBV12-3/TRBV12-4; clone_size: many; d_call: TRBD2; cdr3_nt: TGTGCCAGCAGTTTTACTAGCGGGAGCCCCAATGAGCAGTTCTTC; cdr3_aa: CASSFTSGSPNEQFF